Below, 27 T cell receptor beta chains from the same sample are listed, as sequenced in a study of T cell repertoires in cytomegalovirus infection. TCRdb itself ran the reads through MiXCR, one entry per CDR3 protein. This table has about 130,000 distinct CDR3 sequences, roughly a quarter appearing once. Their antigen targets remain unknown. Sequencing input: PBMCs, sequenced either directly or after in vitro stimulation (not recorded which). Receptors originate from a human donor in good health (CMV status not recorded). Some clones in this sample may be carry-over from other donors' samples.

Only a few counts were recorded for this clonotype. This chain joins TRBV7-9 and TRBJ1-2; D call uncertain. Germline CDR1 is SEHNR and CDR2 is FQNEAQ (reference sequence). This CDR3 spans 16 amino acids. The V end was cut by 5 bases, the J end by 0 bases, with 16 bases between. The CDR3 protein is CASSVLRAETNYGYTF. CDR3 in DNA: TGTGCCAGCAGCGTCCTTAGGGCCGAGACTAACTATGGCTACACCTTC.

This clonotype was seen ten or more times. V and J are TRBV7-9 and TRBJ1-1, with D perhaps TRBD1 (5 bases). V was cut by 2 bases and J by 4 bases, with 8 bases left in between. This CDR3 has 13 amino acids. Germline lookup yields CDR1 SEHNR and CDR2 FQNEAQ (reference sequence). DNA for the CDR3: TGTGCCAGCAGCTTACAGGGAGGCACTGAAGCTTTCTTT. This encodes CASSLQGGTEAFF.

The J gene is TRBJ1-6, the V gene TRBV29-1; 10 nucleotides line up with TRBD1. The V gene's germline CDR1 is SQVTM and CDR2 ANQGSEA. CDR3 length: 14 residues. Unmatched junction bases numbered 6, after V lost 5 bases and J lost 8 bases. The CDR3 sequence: CSVSSGTGDSPLHF. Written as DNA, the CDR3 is TGCAGCGTTTCTTCCGGGACAGGGGATTCACCCCTCCACTTT.

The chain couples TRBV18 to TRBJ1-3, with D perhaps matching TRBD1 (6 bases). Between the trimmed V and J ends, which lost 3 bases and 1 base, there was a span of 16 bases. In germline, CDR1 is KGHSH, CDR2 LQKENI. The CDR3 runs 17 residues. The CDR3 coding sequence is TGTGCCAGCTCACCTTATTTGGAACAGGGATCTGGAAACACCATATATTTT. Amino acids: CASSPYLEQGSGNTIYF.

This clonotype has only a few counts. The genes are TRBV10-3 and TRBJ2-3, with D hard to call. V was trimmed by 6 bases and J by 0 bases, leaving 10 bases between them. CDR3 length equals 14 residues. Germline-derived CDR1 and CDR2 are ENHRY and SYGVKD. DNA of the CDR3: TGTGCCATCAGAGATGACGGGAGCACAGATACGCAGTATTTT. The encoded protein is CAIRDDGSTDTQYF.

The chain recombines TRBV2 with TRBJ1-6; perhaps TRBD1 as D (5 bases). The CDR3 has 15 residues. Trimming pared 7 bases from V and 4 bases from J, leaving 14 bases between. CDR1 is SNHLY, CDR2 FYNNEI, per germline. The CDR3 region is CASNEGRGYNSPLHF. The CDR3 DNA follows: TGTGCCAGCAATGAGGGTAGGGGATATAATTCACCCCTCCACTTT.

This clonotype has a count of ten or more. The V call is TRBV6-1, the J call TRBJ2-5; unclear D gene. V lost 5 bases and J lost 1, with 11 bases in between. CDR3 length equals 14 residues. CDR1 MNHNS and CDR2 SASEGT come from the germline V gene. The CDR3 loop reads CASSYLRSQETQYF. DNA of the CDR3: TGTGCCAGCAGTTATCTGAGATCCCAAGAGACCCAGTACTTC.

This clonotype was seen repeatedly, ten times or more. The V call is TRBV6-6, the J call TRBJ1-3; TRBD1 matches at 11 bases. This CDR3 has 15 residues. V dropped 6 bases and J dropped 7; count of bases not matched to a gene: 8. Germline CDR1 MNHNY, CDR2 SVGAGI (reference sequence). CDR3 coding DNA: TGTGCCAGCAGCCGCGGACAGGGGGCAGCGAACACCATATATTTT. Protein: CASSRGQGAANTIYF.

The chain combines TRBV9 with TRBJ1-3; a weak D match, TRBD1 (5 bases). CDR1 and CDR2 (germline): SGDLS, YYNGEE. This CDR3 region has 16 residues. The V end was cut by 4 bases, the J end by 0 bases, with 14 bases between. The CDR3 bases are TGTGCCAGCAGCTCCGGGGGGGGGGGCTCTGGAAACACCATATATTTT. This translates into CASSSGGGGSGNTIYF.

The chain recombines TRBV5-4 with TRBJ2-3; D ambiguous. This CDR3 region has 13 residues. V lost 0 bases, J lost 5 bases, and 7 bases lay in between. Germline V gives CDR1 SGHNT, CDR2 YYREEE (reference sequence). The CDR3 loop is CASSLERGDTQYF. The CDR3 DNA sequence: TGTGCCAGCAGCTTGGAGAGAGGAGATACGCAGTATTTT.

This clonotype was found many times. CDR3: CASTPAGTEAFF. The CDR3 nucleotides read TGTGCCAGCACCCCGGCGGGCACTGAAGCTTTCTTT. The chain is built from TRBV7-9 and TRBJ1-1; D ambiguous. Trimming cost V 7 bases and J 4 bases, with 10 bases left between them. From germline, CDR1 is SEHNR and CDR2 FQNEAQ (reference sequence). This CDR3 comprises 12 residues.

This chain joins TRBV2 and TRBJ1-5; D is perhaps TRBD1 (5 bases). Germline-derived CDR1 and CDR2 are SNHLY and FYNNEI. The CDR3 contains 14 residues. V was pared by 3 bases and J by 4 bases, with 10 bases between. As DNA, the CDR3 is TGTGCCAGCAGTGATTGGGGGGAAAATCAGCCCCAGCATTTT. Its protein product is CASSDWGENQPQHF.

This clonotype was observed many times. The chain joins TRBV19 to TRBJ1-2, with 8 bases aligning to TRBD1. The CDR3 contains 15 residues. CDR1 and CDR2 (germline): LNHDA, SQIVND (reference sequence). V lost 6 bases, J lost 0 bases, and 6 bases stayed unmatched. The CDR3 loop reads CASSWTGNTNYGYTF. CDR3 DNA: TGTGCCAGTAGCTGGACAGGGAACACTAACTATGGCTACACCTTC.

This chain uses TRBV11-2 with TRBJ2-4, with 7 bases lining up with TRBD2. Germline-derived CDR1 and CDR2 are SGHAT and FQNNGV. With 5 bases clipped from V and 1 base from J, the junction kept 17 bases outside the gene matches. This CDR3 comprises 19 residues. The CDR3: CASSPDKGAGALAKNIQYF. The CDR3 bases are TGTGCCAGCAGCCCCGACAAAGGGGCGGGAGCTCTGGCCAAAAACATTCAGTACTTC.

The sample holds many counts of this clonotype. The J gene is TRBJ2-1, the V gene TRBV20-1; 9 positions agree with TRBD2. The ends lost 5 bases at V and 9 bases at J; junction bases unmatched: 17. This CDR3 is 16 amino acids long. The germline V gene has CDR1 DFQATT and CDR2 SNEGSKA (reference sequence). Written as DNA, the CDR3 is TGCAGTGCTGGGATTCCCGGGACTAGCAAGATTGGTGAGCAGTTCTTC. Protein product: CSAGIPGTSKIGEQFF.

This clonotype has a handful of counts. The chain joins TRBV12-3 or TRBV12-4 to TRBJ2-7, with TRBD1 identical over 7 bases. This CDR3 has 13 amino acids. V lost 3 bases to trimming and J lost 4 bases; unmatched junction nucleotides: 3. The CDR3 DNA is TGTGCCAGCAGTTTGTCGACAGGGTACGAGCAGTACTTC. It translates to CASSLSTGYEQYF.

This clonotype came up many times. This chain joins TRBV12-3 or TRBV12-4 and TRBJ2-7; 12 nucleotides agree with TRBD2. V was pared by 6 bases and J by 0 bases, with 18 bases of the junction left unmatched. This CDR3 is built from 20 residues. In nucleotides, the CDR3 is TGTGCCAGCAGGCCACGACAGGAAGGAACTAGCGGGAGGAGCTCCTACGAGCAGTACGTC. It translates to CASRPRQEGTSGRSSYEQYV.

Here the CDR3 reads CASSAGTDITGELFF. Here the CDR3 DNA reads TGTGCCAGCAGCGCCGGGACTGACATCACCGGGGAGCTGTTTTTT. The chain employs TRBV5-4 and TRBJ2-2, with TRBD2 as a possible D gene (6 bases). V was clipped by 4 bases and J by 4 bases, with 14 bases between them. CDR1 and CDR2 from the germline V gene are SGHNT and YYREEE (reference sequence). The CDR3 totals 15 residues.

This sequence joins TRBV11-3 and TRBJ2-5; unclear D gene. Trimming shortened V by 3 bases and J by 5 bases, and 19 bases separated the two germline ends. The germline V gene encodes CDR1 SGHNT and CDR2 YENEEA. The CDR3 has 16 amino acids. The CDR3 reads CASSLPGPGVGETQYF. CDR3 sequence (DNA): TGTGCCAGCAGCTTGCCGGGCCCCGGTGTTGGGGAGACCCAGTACTTC.

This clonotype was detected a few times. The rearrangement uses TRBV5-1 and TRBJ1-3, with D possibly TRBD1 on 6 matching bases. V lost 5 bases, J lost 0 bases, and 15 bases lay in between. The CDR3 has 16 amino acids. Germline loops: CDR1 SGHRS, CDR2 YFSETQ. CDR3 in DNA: TGCGCCAGCAGTTCCGGGACACCAAACTCTGGAAACACCATATATTTT. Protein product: CASSSGTPNSGNTIYF.

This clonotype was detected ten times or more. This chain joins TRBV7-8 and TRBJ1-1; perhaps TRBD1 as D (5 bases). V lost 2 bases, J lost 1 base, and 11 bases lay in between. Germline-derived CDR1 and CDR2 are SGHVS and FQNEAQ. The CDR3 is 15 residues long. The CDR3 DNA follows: TGTGCCAGCAGCTTATACGTGGGGGAGAACACTGAAGCTTTCTTT. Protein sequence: CASSLYVGENTEAFF.

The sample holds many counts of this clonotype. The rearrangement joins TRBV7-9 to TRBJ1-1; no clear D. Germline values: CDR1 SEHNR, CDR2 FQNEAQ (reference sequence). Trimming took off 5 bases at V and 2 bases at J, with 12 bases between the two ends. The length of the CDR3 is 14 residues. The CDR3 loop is CASSLPGGNTEAFF. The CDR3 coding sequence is TGTGCCAGCAGCCTCCCAGGAGGAAACACTGAAGCTTTCTTT.

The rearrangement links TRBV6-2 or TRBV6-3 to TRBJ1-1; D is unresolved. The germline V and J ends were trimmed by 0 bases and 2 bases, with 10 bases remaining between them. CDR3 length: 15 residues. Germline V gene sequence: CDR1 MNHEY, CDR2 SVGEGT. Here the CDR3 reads CASSYSTFRNTEAFF. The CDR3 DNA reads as TGTGCCAGCAGTTACTCGACGTTCAGAAACACTGAAGCTTTCTTT.

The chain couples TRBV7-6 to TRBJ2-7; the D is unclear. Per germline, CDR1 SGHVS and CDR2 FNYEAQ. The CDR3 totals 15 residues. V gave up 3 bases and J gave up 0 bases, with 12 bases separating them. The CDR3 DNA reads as TGTGCCAGCAGCTTCGGCAGGTCGAGCTCCTACGAGCAGTACGTC. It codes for CASSFGRSSSYEQYV.

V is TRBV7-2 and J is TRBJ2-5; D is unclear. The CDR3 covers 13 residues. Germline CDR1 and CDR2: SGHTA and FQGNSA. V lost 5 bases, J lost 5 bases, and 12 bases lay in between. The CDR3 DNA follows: TGTGCCAGCAGCGCTAGGACGTCGGAGACCCAGTACTTC. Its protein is CASSARTSETQYF.

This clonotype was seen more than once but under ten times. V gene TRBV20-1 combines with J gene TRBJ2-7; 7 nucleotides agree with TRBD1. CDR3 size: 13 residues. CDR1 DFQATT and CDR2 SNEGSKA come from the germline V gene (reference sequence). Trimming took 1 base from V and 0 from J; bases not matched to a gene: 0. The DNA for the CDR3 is TGCAGTGCTAGAGCAGGGGGCTCCTACGAGCAGTACTTC. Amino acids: CSARAGGSYEQYF.

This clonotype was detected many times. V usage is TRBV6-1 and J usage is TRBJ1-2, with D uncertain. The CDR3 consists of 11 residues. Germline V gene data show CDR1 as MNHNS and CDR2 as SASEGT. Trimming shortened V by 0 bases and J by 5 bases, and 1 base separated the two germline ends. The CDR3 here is CASSEAYGYTF. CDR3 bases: TGTGCCAGCAGTGAAGCGTATGGCTACACCTTC.